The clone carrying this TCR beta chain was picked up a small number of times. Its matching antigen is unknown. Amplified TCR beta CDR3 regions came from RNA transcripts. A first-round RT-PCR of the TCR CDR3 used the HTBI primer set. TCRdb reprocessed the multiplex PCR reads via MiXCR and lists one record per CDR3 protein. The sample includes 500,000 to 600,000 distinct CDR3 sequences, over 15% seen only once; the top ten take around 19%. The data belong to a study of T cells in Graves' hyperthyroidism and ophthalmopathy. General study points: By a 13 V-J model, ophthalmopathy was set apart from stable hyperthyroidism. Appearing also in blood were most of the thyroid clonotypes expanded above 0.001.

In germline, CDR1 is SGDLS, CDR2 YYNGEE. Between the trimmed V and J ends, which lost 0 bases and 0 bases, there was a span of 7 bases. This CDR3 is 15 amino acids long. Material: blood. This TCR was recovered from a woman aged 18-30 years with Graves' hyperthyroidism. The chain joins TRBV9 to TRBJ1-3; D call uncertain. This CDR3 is CASSVDSSSGNTIYF. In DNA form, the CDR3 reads TGTGCCAGCAGCGTAGACAGTAGCTCTGGAAACACCATATATTTT.